This TCR beta chain was obtained from a study of T cell repertoires in cytomegalovirus infection. TCRdb itself ran the reads through MiXCR, one entry per CDR3 protein. The sample carries 510,000 or so distinct CDR3 sequences, around a quarter recorded once. The CDR3 has 16 amino acids. V shed 5 bases and J 4 bases; nucleotides not matched to a gene: 10. The germline V gene has CDR1 SGHNT and CDR2 YENEEA. The clonotype was recovered from a human donor in good health (CMV status not recorded). Some clones in this sample may be carry-over from other donors' samples. The rearrangement links TRBV11-3 to TRBJ2-3; 9 positions agree with TRBD2. Sequencing was performed on PBMCs. In DNA form, the CDR3 reads TGTGCCAGCAGCCATTTGGGCGGGAGGGGGCCAGATACGCAGTATTTT. This gives the protein CASSHLGGRGPDTQYF.